This TCR beta chain originates from a study of spatial heterogeneity in lung cancer. Study context: Detected beta-chain sequences consistently exceeded alpha-chain sequences. Study-wide results and caveats: TCRs found ubiquitously expanded in tumor appeared in blood more at resection than at follow-up.

This CDR3 has 18 amino acids. V was cut by 4 bases and J by 0 bases, with 16 bases left in between. Germline-derived CDR1 and CDR2 are MNHEY and SVGAGI. Time point specified: sample taken at primary tumor resection. Whole RNA from tumor, nontumor lung or frozen PBMC was sequenced unsorted. Donation came from about 72 patients with untreated early-stage non-small cell lung cancer. A word on this clonotype: No antigen is known for it.

Every TCR cDNA molecule bore its own unique molecular identifier. TCRdb re-derived calls from the 5' RACE reads in MiXCR, one entry per CDR3 protein. The sample records roughly 18,000 distinct CDR3 sequences, about a fifth being singletons. The chain employs TRBV6-5 and TRBJ1-6; D gene ambiguous. The TCR comes from a male donor with early-stage non-small cell lung cancer. This specimen consisted of PBMCs, obtained at surgery. The CDR3 nucleotides are TGTGCCAGCAGTTTCTCCGGGCCAGCCAGCTCCTATAATTCACCCCTCCACTTT. Translation: CASSFSGPASSYNSPLHF.